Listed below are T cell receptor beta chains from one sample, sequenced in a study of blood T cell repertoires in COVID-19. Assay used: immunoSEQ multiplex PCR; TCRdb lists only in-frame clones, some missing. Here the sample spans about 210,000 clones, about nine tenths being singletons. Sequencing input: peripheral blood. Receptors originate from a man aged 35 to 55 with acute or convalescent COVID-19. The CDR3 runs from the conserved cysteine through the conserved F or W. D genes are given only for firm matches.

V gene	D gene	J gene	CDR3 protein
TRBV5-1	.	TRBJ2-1	CASSLDSASEQFF
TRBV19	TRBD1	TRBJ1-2	CASSLQGAYGYTF
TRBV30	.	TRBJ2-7	CAWSTPRGIGYEQYF
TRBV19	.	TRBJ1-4	CASSDEKLFF
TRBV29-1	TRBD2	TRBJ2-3	CSVGLADGTDTQYF
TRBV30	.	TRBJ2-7	CAWKGDEQYF
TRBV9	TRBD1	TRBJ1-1	CASSVQDRGMNTEAFF
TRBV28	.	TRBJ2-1	CASSLSLHEQFF
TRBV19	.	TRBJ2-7	CASSRDTSYEQYF
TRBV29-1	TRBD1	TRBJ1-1	CSVPTGGGTEAFF
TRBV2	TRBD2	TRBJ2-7	CASSPSSSGTYEQYF
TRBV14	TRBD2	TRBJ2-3	CASSHWTGGLKDTQYF
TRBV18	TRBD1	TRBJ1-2	CASSLGQQNYGYTF
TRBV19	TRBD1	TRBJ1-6	CASRETGGISPLHF
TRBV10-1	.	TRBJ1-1	CASSDQDTEAFF
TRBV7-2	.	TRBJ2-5	CASSPQVAQYF
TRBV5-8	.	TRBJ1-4	CASHTSGATNEKLFF
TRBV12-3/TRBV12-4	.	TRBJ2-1	CALGATYNEQFF
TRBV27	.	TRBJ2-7	CASSLSGDEQYF
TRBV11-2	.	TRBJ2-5	CASSLAGGDQETQYF
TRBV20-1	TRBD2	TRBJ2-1	CSASSRTSPNEQFF
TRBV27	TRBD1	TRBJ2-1	CASSPWTGSNEQFF
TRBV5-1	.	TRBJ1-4	CASSLVGGTNEKLFF
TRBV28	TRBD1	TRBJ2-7	CASRGPGTGGLYYEQYF
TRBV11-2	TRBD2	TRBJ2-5	CASSPGASGGGETQYF
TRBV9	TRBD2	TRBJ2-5	CASSPWEGTGRETQYF
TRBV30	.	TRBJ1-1	CAWSYLSWANTEAFF
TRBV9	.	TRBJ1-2	CASSVVRGVDYGYTF
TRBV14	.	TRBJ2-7	CASSQAIGYPYEQYF
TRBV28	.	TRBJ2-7	CASSGQGWSYEQYF
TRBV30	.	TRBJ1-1	CAWYKEGDPEAFF
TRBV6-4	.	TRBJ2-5	CTTPGRGETQYF
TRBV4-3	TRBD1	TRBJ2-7	CASSQDGGQGKYEQYF
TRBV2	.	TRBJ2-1	CASSGPAGYEQFF
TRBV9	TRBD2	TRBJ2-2	CASSGGLVHTGELFF
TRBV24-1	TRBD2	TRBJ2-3	CATSDSQAGGGRTDTQYF
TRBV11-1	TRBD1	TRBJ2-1	CASNPRTGSWNEQFF
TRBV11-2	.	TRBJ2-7	CASSLDIHEQYF
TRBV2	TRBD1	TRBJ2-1	CASRGTGENEQFF
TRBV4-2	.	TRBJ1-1	CASSQVHAENTEAFF
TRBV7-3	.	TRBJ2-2	CASSFSGDPTTGELFF